This T cell receptor (beta chain) is from a study of PD-1 blockade in classical Hodgkin lymphoma (dated by TCRdb to the early 2020s). Some background on the complete study: Nivolumab dosing was 3 mg/kg intravenously every 2 weeks, continuing until either disease progression or unacceptable toxicity. A peripheral blood immune signature of response to PD-1 blockade in classical Hodgkin lymphoma was defined using TCR beta sequencing and CyTOF. Overall study results and their limits: By C4D1, a significant rise was seen in CD4+ TCR diversity but not in CD8+ TCR diversity (p=0.0027 vs p=0.16), and the rise was most apparent among complete responders (p=0.02). Diversity was lower in patients who began nivolumab less than 1 year after ASCT, so these patients were left out of later analyses to avoid confounding by immune reconstitution. Trial patients achieving complete response had baseline diversity similar to newly diagnosed patients, whereas partial responders and progressors had significantly lower diversity. The study was limited to a single clinical trial cohort, and causes of repertoire differences, possibly disease activity or prior therapy, remained undefined. Baseline TCR diversity was reported to be lower in newly diagnosed patients than in healthy donors and to be lower still in relapsed/refractory patients.

The time point tag for this specimen amounts to: cycle 4 day 1 (C4D1), after less than 7 weeks of nivolumab. Every trial patient had relapsed after autologous stem cell transplantation, and cohorts A, B and C differed in prior brentuximab vedotin exposure. The trial cohort included more than 55 patients with relapsed/refractory classical Hodgkin lymphoma, and each patient had a best overall response of complete response, partial response or progressive disease. Trial patients were treated with single-agent nivolumab in the multi-cohort phase II CheckMate 205 trial. An independent review committee assessed best overall response by applying the 2007 International Working Group response criteria. Trial PBMCs were collected immediately before nivolumab initiation (C1D1) and during therapy at cycle 2 day 1 and cycle 4 day 1. Peripheral blood was collected in 8 mL Vacutainer Cell Preparation Tubes, from which PBMCs were isolated by centrifugation and then cryopreserved.

The V and J ends are trimmed by 4 bases and 1 base, leaving 10 bases between them. The CDR3 runs 14 residues from the cysteine to the phenylalanine. Only the CDR3 DNA is retained, 42 bases long and in frame from the first base. In the germline V gene (reference sequence), CDR1 corresponds to LNHDA and CDR2 to SQIVND. Remarks on this clone: Its target antigen remains unknown. No base qualities exist here, and no much larger clone lies one base off it.

The Qiagen DNeasy kit was used to extract genomic DNA both from unsorted PBMCs and from the negatively selected CD4+ and CD8+ fractions. Amplification of TCR beta CDR3 regions was done by immunoSEQ multiplex PCR with primers that anneal to V and J segments. A synthetic immune receptor repertoire was used to minimize amplification bias, and any remaining bias was removed computationally after sequencing. The original methods were these. Custom Python scripts were used to quantify repertoire diversity as the Shannon entropy index. The unsorted, CD4+ and CD8+ repertoires were each analyzed separately, with the exception of combined analyses, where CD4+ and CD8+ sequences were merged in silico. Clonal expansion was defined as a frequency increase of at least 2-fold after treatment compared with C1D1, and clones undetected at baseline were assigned a pseudocount of 0.5. Singleton clones were defined as clones with 0 or 1 copy at C1D1, and non-singleton clones were defined as clones with 2 or more copies. Clones expanded in unsorted samples were labelled as CD4+, CD8+ or unknown by matching protein sequences in sorted samples from the same patient. Wilcoxon tests on paired samples were used to test diversity changes from C1D1 to C4D1. Not all clones reach the TCRdb copy of this immuneACCESS table, which keeps in-frame sequences only. Checked studies attribute under half of the gap to unresolved V genes and leave the rest unexplained. Clonal size and the V and J genes are those of that table, whereas D and trimming came from the DNA. A total of some 93,000 clones appear in this sample, 83% of them only once. Clones ranked in the top ten supply 15% to 20% of the sample.

This sample comprised peripheral blood mononuclear cells (PBMCs), obtained before the fourth cycle of nivolumab. This TCR derives from a human donor with classical Hodgkin lymphoma. This chain is built from TRBV19 and TRBJ2-5; D gene: possibly TRBD1, on 5 matching bases. The CDR3 region: CASSTRQTQETQYF. The DNA is as follows: TGTGCCAGTAGTACTCGACAGACCCAAGAGACCCAGTACTTC. Reference TRBV19 and TRBJ2-5 proteins supply the regions before and after the CDR3; the full variable domain is: DGGITQSPKYLFRKEGQNVTLSCEQNLNHDAMYWYRQDPGQGLRLIYYSQIVNDFQKGDIAEGYSVSREKKESFPLTVTSAQKNPTAFYLCASSTRQTQETQYFGPGTRLLVL.